This TCR beta chain was sequenced during a study of T cells in Graves' hyperthyroidism and ophthalmopathy. Notes on the study in general: Before onset, by a median of approximately 6.8 months, the model predicted ophthalmopathy.

The junction had 19 bases not matched to a gene; V was cut back by 2 bases and J by 1 base. The CDR3 is made up of 19 amino acids. The germline V gene encodes CDR1 GTSNPN and CDR2 SVGIG (reference sequence). This clonotype was recorded many times. Its target is unknown. Amplification yielded TCR beta CDR3 regions, with RNA transcripts as the source. First-round RT-PCR targeting the TCR CDR3 was performed with the HTBI primer set. One entry per CDR3 protein, called by TCRdb with MiXCR from the multiplex PCR reads. The repertoire holds 550,000 to 700,000 distinct CDR3 sequences, with roughly 14% as singletons.

The chain uses TRBV30 and TRBJ1-1, with 7 nucleotides matching TRBD1. The sample consisted of blood. This clonotype originated in a woman in her thirties or forties with Graves' ophthalmopathy. The CDR3 sequence: CAWSRSRTLGQATNTEAFF. The CDR3 region has the DNA TGTGCCTGGAGTCGCTCAAGGACCCTTGGACAGGCCACGAACACTGAAGCTTTCTTT.